This T cell receptor beta chain was sequenced in a study of blood T cell repertoires in COVID-19. Study at large: Some COVID-19 samples were acute and others convalescent; all came from the United States, Italy and Spain.

In the original workflow: Scientists estimated how many nucleated cells there were by amplifying reference gene primers. Libraries were prepared by immunoSEQ multiplex PCR; TCRdb keeps only in-frame clonotypes and omits some of them. D and trimming were read from the DNA, whereas the V and J calls and clone size are those reported in that table. The repertoire consists of 150,000 to 200,000 clones, with around 86% occurring once and the leading ten covering 6% to 8%. The V end lost 5 bases, the J end lost 2 bases, and 18 bases lay between the germline ends. Germline CDR1 reads SGHDT; CDR2 reads YYEEEE. The CDR3 is 16 residues long.

The TCR comes from a woman aged 65 to 85 with COVID-19, enrolled during active disease. Input material: peripheral blood. V and J are TRBV5-6 and TRBJ2-3; perhaps TRBD1 as D (6 bases). CDR3 sequence: CASRSNRERDTDTQYF. The CDR3, as DNA: TGTGCCAGCAGAAGTAACAGGGAGAGAGACACAGATACGCAGTATTTT.